These 9 T cell receptor beta chains originate from one sample sequenced in a study of cytomegalovirus exposure and HLA in healthy donors. Primers included in the PCR were 60 Vbeta and 13 Jbeta primers. TCRdb keeps only in-frame clones here, not all; method: immunoSEQ multiplex PCR. The sample lists roughly 180,000 clones, about 79% occurring once. Sequencing was performed on PBMCs. These receptors were obtained from a man aged 45-65 years in good health and CMV-seropositive.

This clone appeared a few times. This specimen includes other DNA sequences encoding the same CDR3. The J gene is TRBJ1-3, the V gene TRBV5-1; D remains unclear. The CDR3 extends over 13 amino acids. Germline V gene lookup returns CDR1 SGHRS and CDR2 YFSETQ. Deletions cut 3 bases from V and 0 bases from J, with 4 bases between. CDR3: CASSSSSGNTIYF. CDR3 nucleotides: TGCGCCAGCAGCTCGAGCTCTGGAAACACCATATATTTT.

The CDR3 loop reads CASSWGGGYGYTF. The DNA of the CDR3 is TGTGCCAGCAGCTGGGGGGGTGGCTATGGCTACACCTTC. The chain recombines TRBV6-5 with TRBJ1-2; D is possibly TRBD1 (5 bases). Trimming cost V 6 bases and J 4 bases, with 12 bases left between them. This CDR3 is 13 amino acids long. CDR1 and CDR2 from the germline V gene are MNHEY and SVGAGI.

This chain connects TRBV5-1 to TRBJ2-1; no reliable D call. Trimming left V 0 bases short and J 6 bases short, with 7 bases between. Germline V gives CDR1 SGHRS, CDR2 YFSETQ. The CDR3 extends over 13 amino acids. The CDR3 protein is CASSLGSRNEQFF. As DNA, the CDR3 is TGCGCCAGCAGCTTGGGGAGCCGCAATGAGCAGTTCTTC. Combining the CDR3 with reference TRBV5-1 and TRBJ2-1 gives the whole variable domain KAGVTQTPRYLIKTRGQQVTLSCSPISGHRSVSWYQQTPGQGLQFLFEYFSETQRNKGNFPGRFSGRQFSNSRSEMNVSTLELGDSALYLCASSLGSRNEQFFGPGTRLTVL.

The chain links TRBV28 to TRBJ2-3; unclear D gene. Looked up from germline, CDR1 is MDHEN and CDR2 is SYDVKM. This CDR3 has 14 residues. V lost 2 bases, J lost 0 bases, and 6 bases lay in between. CDR3 nucleotide sequence: TGTGCCAGCAGTTTAATGCAGAGCACAGATACGCAGTATTTT. Protein product: CASSLMQSTDTQYF.

This rearrangement joins TRBV5-6 to TRBJ1-2, with TRBD1 identical over 7 bases. CDR1 and CDR2 (germline): SGHDT, YYEEEE. V gave up 4 bases and J gave up 3 bases; unmatched junction bases: 12. The length of the CDR3 is 16 residues. DNA of the CDR3: TGTGCCAGCAGCATAGGACCGGGACAGAGACACTATGGCTACACCTTC. Encoded protein: CASSIGPGQRHYGYTF.

The gene calls are TRBV5-4 and TRBJ1-1, with 9 bases aligning to TRBD1. The CDR3 is made up of 14 amino acids. The junction had 8 bases not matched to a gene; V was cut back by 5 bases and J by 6 bases. The germline gives CDR1 SGHNT, CDR2 YYREEE (reference sequence). The CDR3 DNA sequence: TGTGCCAGCAGTCACGGGGACAGGGCGGCTGAAGCTTTCTTT. Residues: CASSHGDRAAEAFF.

The chain links TRBV29-1 to TRBJ1-2; 10 bases line up with TRBD1. The CDR3 is made up of 16 amino acids. CDR1 SQVTM and CDR2 ANQGSEA come from the germline V gene. V shed 7 bases, J shed 0 bases, and the junction held 11 bases outside the gene matches. The CDR3 DNA follows: TGCAGCGCTGAGAGGACAGGGGGTTCTGCTAACTATGGCTACACCTTC. This codes for CSAERTGGSANYGYTF.

CDR3 amino acids: CASSPKPGQGGTEAFF. CDR3 in DNA: TGTGCCAGCAGCCCTAAACCGGGACAGGGGGGCACTGAAGCTTTCTTT. V gene TRBV11-2 combines with J gene TRBJ1-1, with 11 bases fitting TRBD1. V lost 5 bases to trimming and J lost 4 bases; unmatched junction nucleotides: 9. The CDR3 runs 16 residues. Germline V CDR1 and CDR2: SGHAT, FQNNGV.

This chain uses TRBV4-2 with TRBJ1-2; 7 bases map to TRBD1. With V trimmed by 4 bases and J by 0 bases, 8 bases remained unmatched. The germline CDR1 and CDR2 sequences are LGHNA and YNFKEQ. The CDR3 sequence is 16 residues long. CDR3 in amino acids: CASSLRTGPTNYGYTF. Written as DNA, the CDR3 is TGTGCCAGCAGCCTACGGACAGGCCCGACTAACTATGGCTACACCTTC.